This T cell receptor (beta chain) was documented in a study of blood T cell repertoires in COVID-19. Overall study context: PBMCs, B-cell-depleted T cells, or T cells provided the cDNA or gDNA that made up the material.

Germline-derived CDR1 and CDR2 are SGHVS and FNYEAQ. There are 16 residues in the CDR3. Deletions cut 5 bases from V and 6 bases from J, with 23 bases between. The method was immunoSEQ multiplex PCR; TCRdb's version includes in-frame clones alone and lacks a portion of them. Found here are 350,000 to 500,000 clones, over 75% of them singletons; the top ten hold roughly 1.4%. The chain carries TRBV7-6 and TRBJ2-7; tentative D call: TRBD1 (5 bases). The receptor's source is a woman aged 18-29 years who had been exposed to COVID-19. The sample was PBMCs or T cells enriched from blood (not recorded which). This CDR3 reads CASSQLRGGVGPEQYF. In DNA form, the CDR3 reads TGTGCCAGCAGCCAACTTAGGGGTGGGGTCGGACCCGAGCAGTACTTC.